This TCR beta chain was observed in a study of Graves' ophthalmopathy and Graves' hyperthyroidism. Across the whole study: Specimen type is peripheral blood, obtained at initial diagnosis before any treatment. Overall study results and limits: Blood was where most expanded thyroid clonotypes above 0.001 frequency also turned up. A model of 13 signatures distinguished ophthalmopathy from stable hyperthyroidism at 87.88% sensitivity and roughly 82% specificity.

All donors with ophthalmopathy were recorded as having moderate-to-severe activity, CAS ≥3, NOSPECS ≥4 and a duration under 3 months. Scientists amplified the TCR beta CDR3 regions from RNA transcripts. HTBI primers were employed in first-round RT-PCR, then a second-round multiplex PCR followed. One entry per CDR3 protein, called by TCRdb with MiXCR from the multiplex PCR reads. The table lists some 750,000 distinct CDR3 sequences, roughly two fifths of them singletons. CDR3 length: 15 residues. V trimming: 5 bases; J trimming: 2 bases; junction bases outside the gene matches: 8. The germline V gene encodes CDR1 SGHTS and CDR2 YDEGEE. To note about this clonotype: Its antigen remains unknown.

This rearrangement joins TRBV5-8 to TRBJ2-7, with TRBD1 matching over 9 bases. This sequence originates from an adult man with Graves' ophthalmopathy. What was sequenced was peripheral blood. This CDR3 is CASRGWGQGPYEQYF. The CDR3 DNA reads as TGTGCCAGCAGGGGGTGGGGACAGGGACCCTACGAGCAGTACTTC.